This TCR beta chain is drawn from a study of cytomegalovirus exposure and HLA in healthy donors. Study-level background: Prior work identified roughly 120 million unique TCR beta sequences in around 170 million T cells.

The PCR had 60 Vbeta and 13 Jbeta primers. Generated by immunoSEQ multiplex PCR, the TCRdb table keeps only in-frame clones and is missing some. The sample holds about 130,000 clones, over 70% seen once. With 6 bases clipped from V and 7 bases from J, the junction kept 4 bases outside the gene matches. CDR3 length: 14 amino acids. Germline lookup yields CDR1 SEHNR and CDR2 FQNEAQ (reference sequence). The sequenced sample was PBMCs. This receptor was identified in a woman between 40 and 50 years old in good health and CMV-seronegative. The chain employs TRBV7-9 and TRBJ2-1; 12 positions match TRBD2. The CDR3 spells CASRRLAGENEQFF. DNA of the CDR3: TGTGCCAGCAGGAGACTAGCGGGAGAGAATGAGCAGTTCTTC.